These 20 T cell receptor beta chains were all obtained from the same sample, sequenced in a study of T cell responses to AZD1222 COVID-19 vaccine (dated by TCRdb to the early 2020s). The sample's time point label, decoded: baseline before first vaccination. The treatment or condition label, read with the paper, signifies: meningococcal conjugate vaccine given as trial control. Libraries were built with the immunoSEQ multiplex PCR assay. This is the immuneACCESS table as TCRdb keeps it, with only in-frame sequences that have V and J called. A part of the clones is gone; compared with another copy, unresolved V genes explain less than half, and the rest is unexplained. Across this sample there are about 150,000 clones, with about nine tenths seen only once. The leading ten clones occupy approximately 3.6% of the sample. The sequences come from peripheral blood, collected on day 0 of MenACWY control vaccination. Receptors originate from an adult in good health.

The chain uses TRBV5-1 and TRBJ2-3, with unresolved D. The CDR3 has 14 residues. Trimming cost V 0 bases and J 6 bases, with 11 bases left between them. The germline gives CDR1 SGHRS, CDR2 YFSETQ. In nucleotides, the CDR3 is TGCGCCAGCAGCTTGGCCATCGGGCCCGATACGCAGTATTTT. Encoded protein: CASSLAIGPDTQYF. The full variable domain, its missing parts supplied by reference TRBV5-1 and TRBJ2-3, is KAGVTQTPRYLIKTRGQQVTLSCSPISGHRSVSWYQQTPGQGLQFLFEYFSETQRNKGNFPGRFSGRQFSNSRSEMNVSTLELGDSALYLCASSLAIGPDTQYFGPGTRLTVL.

The gene calls are TRBV11-3 and TRBJ2-1, with 11 bases fitting TRBD1. CDR3 length: 14 residues. V was clipped by 4 bases and J by 8 bases; unmatched bases: 4. CDR1 SGHNT and CDR2 YENEEA come from the germline V gene. CDR3 loop: CASSSRTGGDEQFF. CDR3 bases: TGTGCCAGCAGCTCTAGGACAGGGGGCGATGAGCAGTTCTTC.

The rearrangement joins TRBV24-1 to TRBJ2-2; the D is unclear. CDR1 and CDR2 (germline): KGHDR, SFDVKD. Deletions cut 9 bases from V and 1 base from J, with 5 bases between. CDR3 length: 12 amino acids. The CDR3 spells CATLGNTGELFF. The CDR3 DNA is TGTGCCACCCTTGGGAACACCGGGGAGCTGTTTTTT.

The chain joins TRBV7-3 to TRBJ2-1; either TRBD1 or TRBD2 may fit D (6 bases each). Germline CDR1 SGHTA, CDR2 FQGTGA. The germline V and J ends were trimmed by 5 bases and 7 bases, with 15 bases remaining between them. CDR3 length: 14 residues. CDR3 bases: TGTGCCAGCAGCGCGACCGCGGGACAAAATGAGCAGTTCTTC. As protein: CASSATAGQNEQFF.

On this clone: Its ends do not fully match the called genes, so a read error is possible. The chain couples TRBV19 to TRBJ1-5, with TRBD1 matching 8 bases. The CDR3 runs 16 residues. The V gene's germline CDR1 is LNHDA and CDR2 SQIVND (reference sequence). The CDR3 nucleotides are TGTGCCAGTAGTCCGCTCCAGGGGGCAAGCAGTCAGCCCCAGCATTTT. Translating it yields CASSPLQGASSQPQHF.

V and J are TRBV6-5 and TRBJ1-1; D not resolved. This CDR3 is built from 13 residues. Germline V gives CDR1 MNHEY, CDR2 SVGAGI. V shed 0 bases and J shed 5 bases, with 7 bases lying between them. The CDR3 nucleotides are TGTGCCAGCAGTTACTCGAAAGGGACTGAAGCTTTCTTT. The encoded protein is CASSYSKGTEAFF.

The J gene is TRBJ2-1, the V gene TRBV6-1; no clear D. The germline V gene has CDR1 MNHNS and CDR2 SASEGT. With 0 bases removed from V and 6 bases from J, the gap between germline ends came to 6 bases. The CDR3 spans 13 residues. The CDR3 spells CASSEASFNEQFF. CDR3 nucleotide sequence: TGTGCCAGCAGTGAAGCTAGTTTCAATGAGCAGTTCTTC.

The chain recombines TRBV18 with TRBJ1-2; TRBD1 matches 9 bases. CDR3 size: 17 residues. V lost 3 bases, J lost 2 bases, and 10 bases stayed unmatched. Per germline, CDR1 KGHSH and CDR2 LQKENI. CDR3 region: CASSPLGTGRKNYGYTF. The CDR3 region has the DNA TGTGCCAGCTCACCCCTCGGGACAGGGCGGAAAAACTATGGCTACACCTTC. Full variable domain (remainder filled in from reference TRBV18 and TRBJ1-2): NAGVMQNPRHLVRRRGQEARLRCSPMKGHSHVYWYRQLPEEGLKFMVYLQKENIIDESGMPKERFSAEFPKEGPSILRIQQVVRGDSAAYFCASSPLGTGRKNYGYTFGSGTRLTVV.

The rearrangement joins TRBV28 to TRBJ1-2; 9 bases agree with TRBD1. Germline values: CDR1 MDHEN, CDR2 SYDVKM. The CDR3 has 14 amino acids. After removal of 2 bases from V and 8 bases from J, the junction contained 6 bases not matched to a gene. CDR3 amino acids: CASSLGVGQGGYTF. In DNA, the CDR3 is TGTGCCAGCAGTTTAGGAGTGGGACAGGGAGGCTACACCTTC.

The chain couples TRBV7-3 to TRBJ1-2, with 9 bases identical to TRBD1. Germline CDR1 and CDR2: SGHTA and FQGTGA. This CDR3 region has 15 residues. Losses at the gene ends were 5 bases for V and 1 base for J; bases not matched to a gene: 5. CDR3 DNA sequence: TGTGCCAGCAGCGCTCCGGGACAGGGTAACTATGGCTACACCTTC. It specifies CASSAPGQGNYGYTF.

This sequence joins TRBV5-4 and TRBJ1-6; D is uncertain. Germline CDR1 and CDR2: SGHNT and YYREEE (reference sequence). The ends were cut back, 0 bases at V and 15 bases at J, with 13 bases in the middle. The CDR3 totals 13 residues. The CDR3 region is CASSLEQTGSLHF. The CDR3 DNA reads TGTGCCAGCAGCTTGGAGCAGACCGGGAGCCTCCACTTT. The full variable domain, its missing parts supplied by reference TRBV5-4 and TRBJ1-6, is ETGVTQSPTHLIKTRGQQVTLRCSSQSGHNTVSWYQQALGQGPQFIFQYYREEENGRGNFPPRFSGLQFPNYSSELNVNALELDDSALYLCASSLEQTGSLHFGNGTRLTVT.

The V and J genes are TRBV5-4 and TRBJ2-1, with 13 bases identical to TRBD2. Per germline, CDR1 SGHNT and CDR2 YYREEE (reference sequence). V gave up 4 bases and J gave up 6 bases; unmatched junction bases: 4. This CDR3 has 15 amino acids. The chain's CDR3 is CASSMGLAGSNEQFF. The DNA of the CDR3 is TGTGCCAGCAGCATGGGACTAGCGGGGTCCAATGAGCAGTTCTTC.

The J gene is TRBJ1-1, the V gene TRBV5-4; no clear D gene. Germline V gene lookup returns CDR1 SGHNT and CDR2 YYREEE (reference sequence). The ends were cut back, 4 bases at V and 3 bases at J, with 13 bases in the middle. CDR3 length: 14 amino acids. CDR3 amino acids: CASSPGLSDTEAFF. DNA for the CDR3: TGTGCCAGCAGCCCGGGCCTCTCTGACACTGAAGCTTTCTTT.

The chain couples TRBV10-3 to TRBJ1-1; D is undetermined. Germline V lookup: CDR1 ENHRY, CDR2 SYGVKD. With 0 bases removed from V and 1 base from J, the gap between germline ends came to 15 bases. CDR3 size: 17 residues. The CDR3 region has the DNA TGTGCCATCAGTGAGTCGAGGGCTCGGCGCGCGAACACTGAAGCTTTCTTT. Encoded protein: CAISESRARRANTEAFF.

The gene calls are TRBV19 and TRBJ1-2; D unclear. CDR1 LNHDA and CDR2 SQIVND come from the germline V gene (reference sequence). CDR3 size: 13 residues. The CDR3 DNA is TGTGTCAGACCCACATCGGGTTGCTATGGCTACACCTTC. It yields the protein CVRPTSGCYGYTF.

The chain uses TRBV10-2 and TRBJ1-5, with TRBD1 identical over 10 bases. The CDR3 covers 14 residues. Germline CDR1 and CDR2: WSHSY and SAAADI. The trim removed 5 bases at V and 5 bases at J, leaving 3 bases unmatched. The CDR3 nucleotides read TGCGCCAGCAGTTCGGACAGGGGGGATCAGCCCCAGCATTTT. This translates into CASSSDRGDQPQHF.

V gene TRBV2 combines with J gene TRBJ1-5; D perhaps matches TRBD1 (5 bases). The V gene's germline CDR1 is SNHLY and CDR2 FYNNEI. The V and J ends lost 6 bases and 7 bases respectively, with 13 bases between them. The CDR3 extends over 13 amino acids. CDR3 amino acids: CASSQGLRQPQHF. As DNA, the CDR3 is TGTGCCAGCAGCCAGGGTCTGCGGCAGCCCCAGCATTTT.

This chain joins TRBV27 and TRBJ2-1, with D perhaps given as TRBD1 or TRBD2 (6 bases each). Trimming pared 2 bases from V and 8 bases from J, leaving 16 bases between. CDR3 length: 15 amino acids. The germline CDR1 and CDR2 sequences are MNHEY and SMNVEV (reference sequence). CDR3: CASSLSWGALDEQFF. The CDR3 DNA reads TGTGCCAGCAGTTTAAGTTGGGGGGCCTTGGATGAGCAGTTCTTC.

The chain couples TRBV11-3 to TRBJ1-2, with TRBD1 as a possible D gene (6 bases). Trimming cost V 5 bases and J 4 bases, with 14 bases left between them. CDR3 size: 14 residues. Germline assignment: CDR1 SGHNT and CDR2 YENEEA. CDR3 in amino acids: CASSPRTDSYGYTF. For the CDR3, the DNA is TGTGCCAGCAGCCCACGAACGGACAGCTATGGCTACACCTTC. Full variable domain (rest looked up from reference TRBV11-3 and TRBJ1-2): EAGVVQSPRYKIIEKKQPVAFWCNPISGHNTLYWYLQNLGQGPELLIRYENEEAVDDSQLPKDRFSAERLKGVDSTLKIQPAELGDSAVYLCASSPRTDSYGYTFGSGTRLTVV.

V and J are TRBV20-1 and TRBJ2-7; D unclear. CDR1 DFQATT and CDR2 SNEGSKA come from the germline V gene (reference sequence). This CDR3 contains 11 residues. The V gene lost 1 base and the J gene lost 6 bases, with 7 bases spanning the gap. CDR3 sequence (DNA): TGCAGTGCTAGAGCCCTGAGCGAGCAGTACTTC. Translating it yields CSARALSEQYF.